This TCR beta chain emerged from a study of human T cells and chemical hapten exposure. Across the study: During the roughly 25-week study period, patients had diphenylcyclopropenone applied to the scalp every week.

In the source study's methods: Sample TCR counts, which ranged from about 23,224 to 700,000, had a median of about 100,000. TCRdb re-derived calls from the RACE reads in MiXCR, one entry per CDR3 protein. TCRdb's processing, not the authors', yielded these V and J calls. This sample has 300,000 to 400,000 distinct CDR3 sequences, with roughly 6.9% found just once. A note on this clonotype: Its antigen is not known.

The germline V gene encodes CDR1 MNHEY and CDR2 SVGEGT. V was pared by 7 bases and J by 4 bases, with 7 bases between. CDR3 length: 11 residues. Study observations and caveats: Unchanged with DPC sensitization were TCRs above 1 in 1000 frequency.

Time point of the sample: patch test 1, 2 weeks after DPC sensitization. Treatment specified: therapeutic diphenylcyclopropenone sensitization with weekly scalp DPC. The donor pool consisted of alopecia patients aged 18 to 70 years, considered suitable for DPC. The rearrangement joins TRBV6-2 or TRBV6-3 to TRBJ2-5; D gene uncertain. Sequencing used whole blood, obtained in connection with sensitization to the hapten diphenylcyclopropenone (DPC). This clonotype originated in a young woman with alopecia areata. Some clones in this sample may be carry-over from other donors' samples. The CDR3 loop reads CASTNGETQYF. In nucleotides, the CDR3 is TGTGCCAGCACGAATGGAGAGACCCAGTACTTC.